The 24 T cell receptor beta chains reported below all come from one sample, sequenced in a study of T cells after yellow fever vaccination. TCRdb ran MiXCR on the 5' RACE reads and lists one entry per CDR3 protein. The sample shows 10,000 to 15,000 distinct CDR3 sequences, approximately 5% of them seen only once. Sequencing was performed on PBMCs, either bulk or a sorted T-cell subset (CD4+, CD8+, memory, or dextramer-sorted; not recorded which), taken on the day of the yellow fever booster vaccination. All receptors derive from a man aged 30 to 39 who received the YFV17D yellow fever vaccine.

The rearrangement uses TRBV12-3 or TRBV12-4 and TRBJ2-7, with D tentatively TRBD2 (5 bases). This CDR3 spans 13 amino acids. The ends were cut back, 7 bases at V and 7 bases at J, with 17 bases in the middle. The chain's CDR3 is CASTAGPMGEQYF. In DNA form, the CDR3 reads TGTGCCAGCACCGCGGGCCCCATGGGGGAGCAGTACTTC.

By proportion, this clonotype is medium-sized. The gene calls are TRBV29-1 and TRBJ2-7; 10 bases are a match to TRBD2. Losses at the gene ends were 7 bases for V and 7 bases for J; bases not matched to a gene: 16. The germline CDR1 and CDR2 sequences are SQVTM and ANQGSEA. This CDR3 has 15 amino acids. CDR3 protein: CSATRTSGRPSEQYF. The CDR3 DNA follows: TGCAGCGCCACCCGGACTAGCGGCCGCCCGTCTGAGCAGTACTTC.

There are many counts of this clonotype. The CDR3 nucleotides are TGCGCCAGCAGGGGCAGGGGGTACGAGCAGTACTTC. It specifies CASRGRGYEQYF. The chain carries TRBV10-2 and TRBJ2-7, with 7 bases matching TRBD1. The germline V gene has CDR1 WSHSY and CDR2 SAAADI. J gave up 4 bases and V 6 bases, and 3 bases lay outside the gene matches. The CDR3 covers 12 residues.

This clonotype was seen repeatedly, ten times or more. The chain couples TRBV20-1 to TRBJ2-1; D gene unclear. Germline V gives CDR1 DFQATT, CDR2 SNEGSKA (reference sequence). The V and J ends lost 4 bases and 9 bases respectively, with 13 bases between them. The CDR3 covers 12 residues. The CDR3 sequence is CSATPDGGEQFF. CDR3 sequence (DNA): TGCAGTGCTACCCCCGACGGTGGTGAGCAGTTCTTC.

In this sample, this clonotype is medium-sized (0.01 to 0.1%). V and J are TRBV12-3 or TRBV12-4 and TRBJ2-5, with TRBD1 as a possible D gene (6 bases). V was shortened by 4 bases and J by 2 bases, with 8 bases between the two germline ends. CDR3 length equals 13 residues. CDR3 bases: TGTGCCAGCAGTTGGACAGCACAAGAGACCCAGTACTTC. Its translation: CASSWTAQETQYF.

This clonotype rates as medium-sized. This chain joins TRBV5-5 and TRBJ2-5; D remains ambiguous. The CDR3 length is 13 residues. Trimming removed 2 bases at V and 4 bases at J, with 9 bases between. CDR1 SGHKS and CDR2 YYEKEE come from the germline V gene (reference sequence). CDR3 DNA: TGTGCCAGCAGCTTTGCGGAAAGAGAGACCCAGTACTTC. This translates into CASSFAERETQYF.

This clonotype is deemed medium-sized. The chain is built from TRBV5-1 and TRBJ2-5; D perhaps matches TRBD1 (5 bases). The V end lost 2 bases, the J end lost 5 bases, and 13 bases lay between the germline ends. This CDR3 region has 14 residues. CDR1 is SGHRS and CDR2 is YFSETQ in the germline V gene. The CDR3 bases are TGCGCCAGCAGCTTCGCAGGGATTGGTGAGACCCAGTACTTC. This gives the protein CASSFAGIGETQYF.

The CDR3 reads CASSLSGGGTEAFF. CDR3 nucleotides: TGCGCCAGCAGCCTTTCGGGCGGGGGCACTGAAGCTTTCTTT. The chain couples TRBV4-1 to TRBJ1-1, with D possibly matching TRBD1 (5 bases). V gave up 4 bases and J gave up 4 bases, with 13 bases separating them. The germline CDR1 and CDR2 sequences are MGHRA and YSYEKL. CDR3 length: 14 amino acids.

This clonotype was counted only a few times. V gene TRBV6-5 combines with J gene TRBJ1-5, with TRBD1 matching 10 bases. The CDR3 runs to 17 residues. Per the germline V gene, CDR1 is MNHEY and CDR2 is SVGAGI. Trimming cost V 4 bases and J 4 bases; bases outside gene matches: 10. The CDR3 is CASSFASTGGHNQPQHF. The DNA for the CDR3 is TGTGCCAGCAGTTTTGCGTCGACAGGGGGCCATAATCAGCCCCAGCATTTT.

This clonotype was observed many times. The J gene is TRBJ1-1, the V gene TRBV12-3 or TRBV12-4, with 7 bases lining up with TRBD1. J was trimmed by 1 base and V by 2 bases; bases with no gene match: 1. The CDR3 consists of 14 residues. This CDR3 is CASSLQGENTEAFF. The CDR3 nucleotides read TGTGCCAGCAGTTTACAGGGGGAGAACACTGAAGCTTTCTTT.

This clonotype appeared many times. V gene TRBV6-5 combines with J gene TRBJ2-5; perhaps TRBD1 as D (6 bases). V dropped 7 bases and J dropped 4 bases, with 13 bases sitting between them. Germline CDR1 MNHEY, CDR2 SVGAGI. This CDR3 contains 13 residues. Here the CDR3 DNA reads TGTGCCAGCACTTCTACAGGGAGAGAGACCCAGTACTTC. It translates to CASTSTGRETQYF.

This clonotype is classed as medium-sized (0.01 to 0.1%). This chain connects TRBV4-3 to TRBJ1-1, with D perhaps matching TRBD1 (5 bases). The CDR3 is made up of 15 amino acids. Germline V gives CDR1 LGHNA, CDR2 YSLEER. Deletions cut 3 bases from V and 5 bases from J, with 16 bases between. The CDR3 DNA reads TGCGCCAGCAGCCAGGGGACGGCCCTGGGTACTGAAGCTTTCTTT. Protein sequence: CASSQGTALGTEAFF.

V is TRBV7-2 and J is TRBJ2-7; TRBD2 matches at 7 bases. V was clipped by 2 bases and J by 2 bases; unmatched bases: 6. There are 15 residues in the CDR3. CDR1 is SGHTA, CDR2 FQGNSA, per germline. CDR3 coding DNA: TGTGCCAGCAGCTTAAAGAGCGGGACCGCCTACGAGCAGTACTTC. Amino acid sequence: CASSLKSGTAYEQYF.

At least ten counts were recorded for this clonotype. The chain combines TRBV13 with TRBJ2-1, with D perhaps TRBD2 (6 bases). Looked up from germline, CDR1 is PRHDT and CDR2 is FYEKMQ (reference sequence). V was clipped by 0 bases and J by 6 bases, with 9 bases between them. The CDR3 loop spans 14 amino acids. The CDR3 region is CASSLGGTVNEQFF. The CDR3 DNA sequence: TGTGCCAGCAGCTTAGGTGGGACTGTCAATGAGCAGTTCTTC.

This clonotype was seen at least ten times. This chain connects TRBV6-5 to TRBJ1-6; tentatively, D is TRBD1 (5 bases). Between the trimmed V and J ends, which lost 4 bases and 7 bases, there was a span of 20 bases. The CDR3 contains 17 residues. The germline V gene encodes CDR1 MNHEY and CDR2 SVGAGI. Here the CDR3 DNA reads TGTGCCAGCAGTTCCCTCGGGGGGGAAACCTCGAATTCACCCCTCCACTTT. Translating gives CASSSLGGETSNSPLHF.

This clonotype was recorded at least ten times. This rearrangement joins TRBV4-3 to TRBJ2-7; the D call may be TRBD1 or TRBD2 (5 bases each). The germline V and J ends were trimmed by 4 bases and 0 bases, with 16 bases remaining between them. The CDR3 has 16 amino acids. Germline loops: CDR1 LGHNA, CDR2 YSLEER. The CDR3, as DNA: TGCGCCAGCAGCCGATACCGGGACGGAAGCTCCTACGAGCAGTACTTC. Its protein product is CASSRYRDGSSYEQYF.

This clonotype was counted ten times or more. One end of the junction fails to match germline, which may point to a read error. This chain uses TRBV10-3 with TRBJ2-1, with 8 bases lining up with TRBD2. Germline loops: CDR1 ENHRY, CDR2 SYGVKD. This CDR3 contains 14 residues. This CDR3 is CAISEAINSGTRIF. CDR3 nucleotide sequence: TGTGCCATCAGTGAGGCGATCAATAGCGGGACGAGGATCTTC.

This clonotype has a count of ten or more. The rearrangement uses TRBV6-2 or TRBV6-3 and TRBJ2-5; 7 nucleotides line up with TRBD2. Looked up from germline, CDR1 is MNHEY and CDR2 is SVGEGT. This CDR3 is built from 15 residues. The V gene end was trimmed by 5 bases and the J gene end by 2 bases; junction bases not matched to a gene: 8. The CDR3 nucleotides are TGTGCCAGCAGTAGAATAGCGGGTACTCAAGAGACCCAGTACTTC. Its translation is CASSRIAGTQETQYF.

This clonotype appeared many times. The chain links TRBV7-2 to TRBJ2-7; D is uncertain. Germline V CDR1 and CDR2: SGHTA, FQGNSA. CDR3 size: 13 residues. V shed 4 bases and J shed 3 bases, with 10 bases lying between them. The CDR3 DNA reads TGTGCCAGCAGCTCAAGCCAGCTCTACGAGCAGTACTTC. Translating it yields CASSSSQLYEQYF.

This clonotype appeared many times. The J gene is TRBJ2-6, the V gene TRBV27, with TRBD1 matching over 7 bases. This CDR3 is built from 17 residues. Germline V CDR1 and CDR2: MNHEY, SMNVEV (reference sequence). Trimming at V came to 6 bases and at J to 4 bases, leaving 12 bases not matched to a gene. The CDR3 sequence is CASRPGDSHPGANVLTF. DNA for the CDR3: TGTGCCAGCAGGCCCGGGGACAGCCACCCGGGGGCCAACGTCCTGACTTTC.

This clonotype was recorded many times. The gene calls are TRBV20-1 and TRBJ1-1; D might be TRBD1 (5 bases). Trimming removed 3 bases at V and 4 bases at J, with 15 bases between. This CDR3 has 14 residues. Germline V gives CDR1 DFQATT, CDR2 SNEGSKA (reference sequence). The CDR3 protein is CSASPTALGTEAFF. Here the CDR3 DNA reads TGCAGTGCTAGTCCGACAGCACTTGGCACTGAAGCTTTCTTT.

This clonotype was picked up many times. This CDR3 is CASRGNRVTGELFF. CDR3 sequence (DNA): TGTGCCAGCAGGGGGAACAGGGTGACCGGGGAGCTGTTTTTT. The chain recombines TRBV25-1 with TRBJ2-2, with D possibly TRBD1 on 6 matching bases. The CDR3 runs 14 residues. Germline V lookup: CDR1 MGHDK, CDR2 SYGVNS. Trimming took 6 bases from V and 5 from J, leaving 13 bases between them.

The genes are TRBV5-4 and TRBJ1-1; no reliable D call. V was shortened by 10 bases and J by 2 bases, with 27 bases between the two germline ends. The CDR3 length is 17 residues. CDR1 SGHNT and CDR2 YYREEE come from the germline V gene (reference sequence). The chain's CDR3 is CASRPSFRMARNTEAFF. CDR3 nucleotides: TGTGCCTCTCGTCCAAGCTTCCGGATGGCACGCAACACTGAAGCTTTCTTT.

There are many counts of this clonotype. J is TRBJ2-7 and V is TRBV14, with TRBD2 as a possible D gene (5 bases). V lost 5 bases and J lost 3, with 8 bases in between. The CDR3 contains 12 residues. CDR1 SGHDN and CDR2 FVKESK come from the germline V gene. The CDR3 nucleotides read TGTGCCAGCAGCTACAGCGGCTACGAGCAGTACTTC. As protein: CASSYSGYEQYF.